This TCR beta chain was recorded in a study of T cell responses to AZD1222 COVID-19 vaccine. Study-wide results and limits: Only a handful of individuals given AZD1222 were seropositive at baseline. Reportedly, close to half of spike-specific TCRs are directed against unmutated variant regions. CD4 TCRs covered the whole spike, strongest at regions 160-218 and 743-854.

Using immunoSEQ multiplex PCR, the repertoire was profiled, and TCRdb retains in-frame clones only, with some absent. This table holds fewer than 200,000 clones, about 88% found once. Notes on this clone: As yet, its antigen is unknown.

This receptor was obtained from an adult who received the AZD1222 COVID-19 vaccine. Sequencing was performed on peripheral blood, taken 28 days after the second AZD1222 dose.

CDR3 residues: CASSSRLVYEQYF. DNA for the CDR3: TGTGCCAGCAGTTCCCGACTGGTCTACGAGCAGTACTTC. This rearrangement joins TRBV27 to TRBJ2-7; D gene ambiguous. With 4 bases removed from V and 3 bases from J, the gap between germline ends came to 10 bases. From germline, CDR1 is MNHEY and CDR2 SMNVEV (reference sequence). The CDR3 extends over 13 amino acids.